Listed below are T cell receptor beta chains from one sample, sequenced in a study of cytomegalovirus exposure and HLA in healthy donors. TCRdb keeps only in-frame clones here, not all; method: immunoSEQ multiplex PCR. Among just over 200,000 clones listed, around 86% were seen once. The sequenced sample was PBMCs. The receptors originated from a middle-aged woman in good health and CMV-seronegative. Each CDR3 is given with its conserved first and last residue. The D gene is left open where the match is weak. Clone size appears in some rows only: once, few, many, or a class for an expanded clone.

>TRBJ1-4|TRBV19|NA|NA
TGTGCCAGCCAGGTGCACACTAATGAAAAACTGTTTTTT
CASQVHTNEKLFF
>TRBJ2-3|TRBV5-1|TRBD2|few
TGCGCCAGCAGCTACTTAGCGGGAGAGGGCCCGACAGATACGCAGTATTTT
CASSYLAGEGPTDTQYF
>TRBJ2-5|TRBV13|NA|NA
TGTGCCAGCAGCTTACCCCTGGGGGGAATAGGAGAGACCCAGTACTTC
CASSLPLGGIGETQYF
>TRBJ2-6|TRBV19|NA|NA
TGTGCCAGTAGGGTCGGGGGAGGTGTCTCTGGGGCCAACGTCCTGACTTTC
CASRVGGGVSGANVLTF
>TRBJ1-3|TRBV10-3|TRBD1|NA
TGTGCCATCAGTGAGTCGAATTGGAGACAGGGGTCTGGAAACACCATATATTTT
CAISESNWRQGSGNTIYF
>TRBJ2-2|TRBV5-1|NA|NA
TGCGCCAGCAGCTTGGGGCAGGGTGCCGGGGAGCTGTTTTTT
CASSLGQGAGELFF
>TRBJ1-1|TRBV29-1|TRBD1|NA
TGCACCCAGGGGGCAAGGAGGAACACTGAAGCTTTCTTT
CTQGARRNTEAFF
>TRBJ1-5|TRBV7-8|NA|NA
TGTGCCAGCAGCTTAGCCGAAAGGGGCCTAAATCAGCCCCAGCATTTT
CASSLAERGLNQPQHF
>TRBJ1-5|TRBV2|NA|NA
TGTGCCAGCACCCTGCAGGATCAGCCCCAGCATTTT
CASTLQDQPQHF
>TRBJ2-4|TRBV2|TRBD2|NA
TGTGCCAGCAACGGACTGGGAGGGAACATTCAGTACTTC
CASNGLGGNIQYF
>TRBJ2-7|TRBV7-6|TRBD2|NA
TGTGCCAGCCAGGCGGGAGGGACCTACGAGCAGTACTTC
CASQAGGTYEQYF
>TRBJ2-4|TRBV9|TRBD2|NA
TGTGCCAGCAGCACCTCTGGGACTAGCGGGAGACGAAACATTCAGTACTTC
CASSTSGTSGRRNIQYF
>TRBJ1-6|TRBV13|NA|NA
TGTGCCAGCAGCTCCTTAGCGTGGTATAATTCACCCCTCCACTTT
CASSSLAWYNSPLHF
>TRBJ2-7|TRBV15|NA|NA
TGTGCCACCAGCAGAGTAGACTCAGCCTACGAGCAGTACTTC
CATSRVDSAYEQYF
>TRBJ2-2|TRBV28|TRBD2|few
TGTGCCAGCAGCTTCCCTAGCGGGGCAACCGGGGAGCTGTTTTTT
CASSFPSGATGELFF
>TRBJ1-1|TRBV9|NA|NA
TGTGCCAGCAGCGTAGTCCCGGGGATAGCTGAAGCTTTCTTT
CASSVVPGIAEAFF